The T cell receptor beta chain under discussion was sequenced for a study of somatic mutations in cytotoxic T cells in rheumatoid arthritis. In germline, CDR1 is SQVTM, CDR2 ANQGSEA. V was cut by 6 bases and J by 7 bases, with 28 bases left in between. The CDR3 has 16 amino acids. Sequencing used immunoSEQ multiplex PCR; TCRdb keeps in-frame clones, though not all of them. The table has about 33,000 clones, roughly 80% seen once. This chain joins TRBV29-1 and TRBJ2-7; D is tentatively TRBD1 or TRBD2 (5 bases each). This sequence originates from a man aged 40-49 years in good health. The specimen sequenced was CD8+ T cells sorted from blood. This chain's CDR3 is CSVEYSGGSKGREQYF. CDR3 bases: TGCAGCGTAGAGTACAGTGGAGGATCCAAGGGGCGGGAGCAGTACTTC.